Below are 18 T cell receptor beta chains sequenced from a single sample in a study of blood T cell repertoires in COVID-19. Sequencing was performed with immunoSEQ multiplex PCR; in TCRdb, only in-frame clones are kept and a portion is missing. Of approximately 210,000 clones in the sample, approximately 85% are singletons; the top ten hold approximately 12%. Material: PBMCs or T cells enriched from blood (not recorded which). The receptors here all came from a man in his forties or fifties who had recovered from COVID-19.

The chain recombines TRBV19 with TRBJ2-3; 9 bases match TRBD2. Per the germline V gene, CDR1 is LNHDA and CDR2 is SQIVND (reference sequence). The CDR3 contains 17 residues. The V and J ends lost 2 bases and 6 bases, in that order; junction bases with no gene match: 12. The CDR3 region is CASSIIFASGNGDTQYF. The CDR3 nucleotides read TGTGCCAGTAGTATAATTTTCGCTAGCGGGAATGGGGATACGCAGTATTTT.

The count of this clone is one. This chain joins TRBV28 and TRBJ1-1, with TRBD1 matching over 8 bases. The trim removed 3 bases at V and 2 bases at J, leaving 2 bases unmatched. The CDR3 length is 14 residues. Germline assignment: CDR1 MDHEN and CDR2 SYDVKM. For the CDR3, the DNA is TGTGCCAGCAGTTTCGCAGGGGGCAACACTGAAGCTTTCTTT. Protein product: CASSFAGGNTEAFF.

The chain has TRBV5-1 and TRBJ2-1; 9 positions match TRBD1. The length of the CDR3 is 15 residues. The ends lost 5 bases at V and 7 bases at J; junction bases unmatched: 10. Looked up from germline, CDR1 is SGHRS and CDR2 is YFSETQ. CDR3 amino acids: CASSSPGQGLNEQFF. The CDR3 DNA sequence: TGCGCCAGCAGTTCACCGGGACAGGGTCTGAATGAGCAGTTCTTC.

The chain employs TRBV9 and TRBJ1-5; 7 bases map to TRBD1. J gave up 4 bases and V 4 bases, and 8 bases lay outside the gene matches. Germline lookup yields CDR1 SGDLS and CDR2 YYNGEE. CDR3 length: 15 residues. Here the CDR3 reads CASSRSGGSNQPQHF. The CDR3 DNA reads as TGTGCCAGCAGCCGATCAGGGGGGTCTAATCAGCCCCAGCATTTT.

The chain couples TRBV6-5 to TRBJ1-1; D gene uncertain. V was clipped by 0 bases and J by 4 bases, with 12 bases between them. Germline lookup yields CDR1 MNHEY and CDR2 SVGAGI. The CDR3 sequence is 15 residues long. CDR3 amino acids: CASSYSGERGTEAFF. The DNA of the CDR3 is TGTGCCAGCAGTTACTCGGGTGAACGGGGCACTGAAGCTTTCTTT.

CDR3 protein: CASRPLAGTYNEQFF. The CDR3 region has the DNA TGTGCCAGCAGGCCTCTAGCGGGAACCTACAATGAGCAGTTCTTC. V usage is TRBV6-6 and J usage is TRBJ2-1, with 9 bases identical to TRBD2. From germline, CDR1 is MNHNY and CDR2 SVGAGI (reference sequence). The length of the CDR3 is 15 residues. Trimming cost V 6 bases and J 2 bases; bases outside gene matches: 5.

J is TRBJ2-6 and V is TRBV19, with 9 bases matching TRBD1. V lost 5 bases to trimming and J lost 4 bases; unmatched junction nucleotides: 9. The CDR3 consists of 17 residues. CDR1 and CDR2 (germline): LNHDA, SQIVND (reference sequence). Here the CDR3 reads CASSATGGAYGANVLTF. In DNA form, the CDR3 reads TGTGCCAGTAGTGCCACAGGGGGCGCGTACGGGGCCAACGTCCTGACTTTC.

The rearrangement uses TRBV3-1 (or the pseudogene TRBV3-2) and TRBJ2-5; TRBD1 agrees at 9 bases. V was pared by 3 bases and J by 3 bases, with 11 bases of the junction left unmatched. The CDR3 covers 17 residues. The V gene's germline CDR1 is LGHDT and CDR2 YNNKEL (reference sequence). As DNA, the CDR3 is TGTGCCAGCAGCCAGGAACAGGGGGCCCCTCACAAAGAGACCCAGTACTTC. Encoded protein: CASSQEQGAPHKETQYF.

The genes are TRBV18 and TRBJ1-1; possible D gene TRBD1, 5 bases. The CDR3 loop spans 14 amino acids. V lost 3 bases and J lost 5, with 13 bases in between. Germline V CDR1 and CDR2: KGHSH, LQKENI. DNA of the CDR3: TGTGCCAGCTCACCGACGACAGCGGGAACTGAAGCTTTCTTT. Protein product: CASSPTTAGTEAFF.

In its sample, this clone was seen once. The CDR3 here is CASSPRQGSEDEQFF. In DNA form, the CDR3 reads TGTGCCAGTAGTCCCCGACAGGGAAGTGAGGATGAGCAGTTCTTC. V gene TRBV19 combines with J gene TRBJ2-1; TRBD1 matches 7 bases. Germline CDR1 reads LNHDA; CDR2 reads SQIVND (reference sequence). The CDR3 spans 15 residues. V lost 5 bases to trimming and J lost 8 bases; unmatched junction nucleotides: 12.

This chain uses TRBV19 with TRBJ1-4; D remains unclear. The CDR3 is 16 residues long. CDR1 is LNHDA and CDR2 is SQIVND in the germline V gene (reference sequence). Trimming cost V 5 bases and J 5 bases, with 18 bases left between them. CDR3 DNA: TGTGCCAGTAGTTTCCTTTTGGTCGGGTTAAATGAAAAACTGTTTTTT. Its translation is CASSFLLVGLNEKLFF.

A remark on this clone: The same CDR3 also results from other DNA sequences found in this sample. The chain is built from TRBV28 and TRBJ1-2, with unresolved D. From germline, CDR1 is MDHEN and CDR2 SYDVKM. Trimming took off 1 base at V and 4 bases at J, with 4 bases between the two ends. The CDR3 is 12 amino acids. The chain's CDR3 is CASSLSLYGYTF. In nucleotides, the CDR3 is TGTGCCAGCAGTTTATCTCTCTATGGCTACACCTTC.

The chain couples TRBV5-6 to TRBJ2-1; TRBD2 agrees at 13 bases. CDR1 is SGHDT and CDR2 is YYEEEE in the germline V gene. Trimming removed 2 bases from V and 7 bases from J; junction bases left unmatched: 9. The CDR3 sequence is 17 residues long. CDR3 loop: CASSFWGLAGSGNEQFF. The CDR3 bases are TGTGCCAGCAGCTTCTGGGGACTAGCGGGATCGGGGAATGAGCAGTTCTTC.

The rearrangement uses TRBV10-3 and TRBJ2-7; 9 bases are a match to TRBD2. The V and J ends lost 3 bases and 5 bases, in that order; junction bases with no gene match: 8. The CDR3 loop spans 15 amino acids. Germline V gene lookup returns CDR1 ENHRY and CDR2 SYGVKD. The CDR3 reads CAISDPGLAENEQYF. DNA for the CDR3: TGTGCCATCAGTGACCCGGGACTAGCTGAGAACGAGCAGTACTTC.

The V gene is TRBV27, the J gene TRBJ1-2; 7 positions agree with TRBD1. The CDR3 is 15 residues long. Germline CDR1 reads MNHEY; CDR2 reads SMNVEV (reference sequence). V shed 4 bases and J 3 bases; nucleotides not matched to a gene: 8. The CDR3: CASSWSEGAYYGYTF. The CDR3 bases are TGTGCCAGCAGTTGGAGTGAGGGGGCCTACTATGGCTACACCTTC.

The chain has TRBV5-4 and TRBJ1-2; D remains unclear. V gave up 3 bases and J gave up 3 bases, with 9 bases separating them. The CDR3 sequence is 13 residues long. The germline V gene encodes CDR1 SGHNT and CDR2 YYREEE (reference sequence). The CDR3 sequence: CASSSSSDYGYTF. The CDR3 DNA is TGTGCCAGCAGCTCATCCAGTGACTATGGCTACACCTTC.

This chain connects TRBV19 to TRBJ1-3; no clear D gene. Germline V CDR1 and CDR2: LNHDA, SQIVND (reference sequence). V gave up 3 bases and J gave up 0 bases, with 12 bases separating them. This CDR3 is 16 amino acids long. The CDR3 loop reads CASSIRNPDSGNTIYF. In DNA, the CDR3 is TGTGCCAGTAGTATTCGTAATCCAGACTCTGGAAACACCATATATTTT.

The rearrangement links TRBV5-6 to TRBJ2-3; TRBD2 matches 9 bases. This CDR3 has 15 amino acids. The germline CDR1 and CDR2 sequences are SGHDT and YYEEEE. Unmatched junction bases numbered 7, after V lost 6 bases and J lost 2 bases. The CDR3 protein is CASTQLAGYTDTQYF. The CDR3 DNA reads TGTGCCAGCACCCAACTAGCGGGCTACACAGATACGCAGTATTTT. The full variable domain, rest sourced from reference TRBV5-6 and TRBJ2-3, is DAGVTQSPTHLIKTRGQQVTLRCSPKSGHDTVSWYQQALGQGPQFIFQYYEEEERQRGNFPDRFSGHQFPNYSSELNVNALLLGDSALYLCASTQLAGYTDTQYFGPGTRLTVL.